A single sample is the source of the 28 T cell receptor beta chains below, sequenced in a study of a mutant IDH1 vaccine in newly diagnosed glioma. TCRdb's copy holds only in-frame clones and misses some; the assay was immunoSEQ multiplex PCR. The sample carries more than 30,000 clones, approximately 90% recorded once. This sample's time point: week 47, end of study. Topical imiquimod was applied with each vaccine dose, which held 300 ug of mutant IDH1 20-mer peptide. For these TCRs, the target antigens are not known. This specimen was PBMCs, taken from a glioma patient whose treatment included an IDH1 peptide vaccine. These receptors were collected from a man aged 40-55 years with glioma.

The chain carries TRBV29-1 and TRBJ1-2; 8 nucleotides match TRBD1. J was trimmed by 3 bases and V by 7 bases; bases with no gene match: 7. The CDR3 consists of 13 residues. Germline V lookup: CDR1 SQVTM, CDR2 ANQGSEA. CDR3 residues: CSGGQGGDYGYTF. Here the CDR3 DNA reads TGCAGCGGCGGACAGGGCGGGGACTATGGCTACACCTTC.

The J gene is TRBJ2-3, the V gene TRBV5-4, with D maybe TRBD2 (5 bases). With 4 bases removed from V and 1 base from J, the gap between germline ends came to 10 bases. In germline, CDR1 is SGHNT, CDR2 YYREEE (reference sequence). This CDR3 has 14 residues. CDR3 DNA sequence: TGTGCCAGCAGCCCAGGAGGCCGCACAGATACGCAGTATTTT. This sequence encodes CASSPGGRTDTQYF.

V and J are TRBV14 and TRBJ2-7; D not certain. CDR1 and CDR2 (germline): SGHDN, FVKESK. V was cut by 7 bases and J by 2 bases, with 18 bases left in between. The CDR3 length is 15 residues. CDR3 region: CASNQAIASAYEQYF. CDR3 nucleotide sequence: TGTGCCAGCAACCAGGCCATTGCGTCCGCCTACGAGCAGTACTTC. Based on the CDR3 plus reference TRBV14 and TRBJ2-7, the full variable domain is EAGVTQFPSHSVIEKGQTVTLRCDPISGHDNLYWYRRVMGKEIKFLLHFVKESKQDESGMPNNRFLAERTGGTYSTLKVQPAELEDSGVYFCASNQAIASAYEQYFGPGTRLTVT.

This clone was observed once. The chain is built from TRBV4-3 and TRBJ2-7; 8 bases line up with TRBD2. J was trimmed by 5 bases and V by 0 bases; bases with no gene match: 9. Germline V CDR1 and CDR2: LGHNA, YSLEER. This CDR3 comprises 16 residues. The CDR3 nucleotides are TGCGCCAGCAGCCAAGATCGGGCCAGCGGGGGCCACGAGCAGTACTTC. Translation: CASSQDRASGGHEQYF.

The CDR3 nucleotides are TGCGCCAGCACGGCACAAGGGACTAGCGGGGACACCGGGGAGCTGTTTTTT. It encodes CASTAQGTSGDTGELFF. J is TRBJ2-2 and V is TRBV4-1; 13 bases agree with TRBD2. The CDR3 contains 17 residues. Trimming took 7 bases from V and 3 from J; bases not matched to a gene: 8. From germline, CDR1 is MGHRA and CDR2 YSYEKL.

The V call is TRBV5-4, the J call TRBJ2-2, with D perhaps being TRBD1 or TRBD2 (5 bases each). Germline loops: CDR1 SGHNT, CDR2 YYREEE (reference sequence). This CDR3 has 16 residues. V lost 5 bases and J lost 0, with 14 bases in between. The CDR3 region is CASRSLGESNTGELFF. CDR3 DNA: TGTGCCAGCAGGTCTTTGGGGGAGTCGAACACCGGGGAGCTGTTTTTT.

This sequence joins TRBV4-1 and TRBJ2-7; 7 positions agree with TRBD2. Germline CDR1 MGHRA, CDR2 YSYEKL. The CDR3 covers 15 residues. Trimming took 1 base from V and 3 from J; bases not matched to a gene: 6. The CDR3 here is CASSQGLATIYEQYF. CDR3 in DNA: TGCGCCAGCAGCCAAGGACTAGCTACAATCTACGAGCAGTACTTC.

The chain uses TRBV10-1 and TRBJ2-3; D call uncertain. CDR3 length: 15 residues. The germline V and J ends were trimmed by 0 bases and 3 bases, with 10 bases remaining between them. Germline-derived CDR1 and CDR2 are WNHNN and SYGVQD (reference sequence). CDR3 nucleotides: TGCGCCAGCAGTGAGTCTAAGGGCAGGACAGATACGCAGTATTTT. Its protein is CASSESKGRTDTQYF.

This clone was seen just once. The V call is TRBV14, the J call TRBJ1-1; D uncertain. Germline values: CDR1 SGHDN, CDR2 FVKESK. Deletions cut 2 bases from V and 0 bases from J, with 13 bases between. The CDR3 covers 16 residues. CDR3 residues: CASSQLVWGLNTEAFF. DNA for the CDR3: TGTGCCAGCAGCCAATTGGTTTGGGGATTGAACACTGAAGCTTTCTTT.

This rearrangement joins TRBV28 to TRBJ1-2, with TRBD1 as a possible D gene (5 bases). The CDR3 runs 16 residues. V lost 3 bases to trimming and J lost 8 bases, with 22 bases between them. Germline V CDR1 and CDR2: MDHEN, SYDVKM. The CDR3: CASSLKTGGGSGGYTF. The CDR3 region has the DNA TGTGCCAGCAGTTTGAAAACAGGTGGAGGTTCGGGGGGCTACACCTTC.

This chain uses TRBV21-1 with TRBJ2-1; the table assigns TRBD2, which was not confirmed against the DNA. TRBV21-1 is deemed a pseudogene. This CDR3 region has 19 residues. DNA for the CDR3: TGTGCCAGCAGCAAAGCGCGGTTCAATCAGCGGGGCAAGAACAATGAGCAGTTCTTC. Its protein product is CASSKARFNQRGKNNEQFF.

This CDR3 reads CASSFGGQETQYF. In nucleotides, the CDR3 is TGTGCCAGCAGTTTCGGGGGACAAGAGACCCAGTACTTC. The chain employs TRBV28 and TRBJ2-5; maybe TRBD2 (6 bases). V dropped 3 bases and J dropped 2 bases, with 7 bases sitting between them. Germline CDR1 is MDHEN and CDR2 is SYDVKM. This CDR3 region has 13 residues.

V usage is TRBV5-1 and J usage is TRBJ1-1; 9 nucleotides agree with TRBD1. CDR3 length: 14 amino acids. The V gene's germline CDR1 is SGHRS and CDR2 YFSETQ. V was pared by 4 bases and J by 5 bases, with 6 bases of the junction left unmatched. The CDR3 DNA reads TGCGCCAGCAGCCAGCCGGACAGGGGAACTGAAGCTTTCTTT. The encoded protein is CASSQPDRGTEAFF.

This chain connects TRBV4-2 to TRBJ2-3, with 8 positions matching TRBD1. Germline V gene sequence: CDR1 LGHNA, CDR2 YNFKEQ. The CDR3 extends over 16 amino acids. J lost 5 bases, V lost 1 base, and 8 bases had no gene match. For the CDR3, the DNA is TGTGCCAGCAGCCAAGGAGGGCCAGGGGGCGTAGATACGCAGTATTTT. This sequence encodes CASSQGGPGGVDTQYF.

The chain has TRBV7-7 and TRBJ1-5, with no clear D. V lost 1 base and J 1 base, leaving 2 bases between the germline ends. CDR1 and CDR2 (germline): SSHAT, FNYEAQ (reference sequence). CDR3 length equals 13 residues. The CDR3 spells CASSLDSNQPQHF. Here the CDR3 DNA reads TGTGCCAGCAGCTTAGACAGCAATCAGCCCCAGCATTTT.

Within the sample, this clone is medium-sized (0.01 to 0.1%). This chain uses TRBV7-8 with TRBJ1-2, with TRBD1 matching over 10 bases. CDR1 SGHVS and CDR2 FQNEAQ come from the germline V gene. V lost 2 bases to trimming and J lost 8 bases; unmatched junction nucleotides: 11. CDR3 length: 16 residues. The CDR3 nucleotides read TGTGCCAGCAGCTTACGCCCACCCCGACAGGGGGCCGGCTACACCTTC. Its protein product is CASSLRPPRQGAGYTF.

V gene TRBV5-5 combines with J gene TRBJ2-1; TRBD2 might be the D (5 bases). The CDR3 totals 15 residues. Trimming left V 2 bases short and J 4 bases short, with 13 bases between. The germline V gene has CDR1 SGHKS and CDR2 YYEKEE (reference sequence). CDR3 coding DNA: TGTGCCAGCAGCTTTCTGCCCGACTATTACAATGAGCAGTTCTTC. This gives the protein CASSFLPDYYNEQFF.

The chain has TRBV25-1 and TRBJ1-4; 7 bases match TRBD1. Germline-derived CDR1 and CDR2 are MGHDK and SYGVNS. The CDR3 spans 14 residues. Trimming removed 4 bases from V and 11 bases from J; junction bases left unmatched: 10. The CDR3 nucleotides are TGTGCCAGCAGTGCCAGAGGGGGCCTGGACAAACTGTTTTTT. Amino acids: CASSARGGLDKLFF.

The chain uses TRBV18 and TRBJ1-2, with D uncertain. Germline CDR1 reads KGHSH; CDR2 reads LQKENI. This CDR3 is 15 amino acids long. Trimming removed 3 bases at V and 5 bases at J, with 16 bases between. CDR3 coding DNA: TGTGCCAGCTCACCTCCGGCCGCCGGGCAGTATGGCTACACCTTC. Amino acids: CASSPPAAGQYGYTF.

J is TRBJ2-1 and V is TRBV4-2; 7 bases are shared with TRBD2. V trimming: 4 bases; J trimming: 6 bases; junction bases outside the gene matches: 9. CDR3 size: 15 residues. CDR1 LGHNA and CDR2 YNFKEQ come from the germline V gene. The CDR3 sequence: CASSPRDYSPNEQFF. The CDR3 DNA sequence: TGTGCCAGCAGCCCTCGGGACTATTCCCCCAATGAGCAGTTCTTC.

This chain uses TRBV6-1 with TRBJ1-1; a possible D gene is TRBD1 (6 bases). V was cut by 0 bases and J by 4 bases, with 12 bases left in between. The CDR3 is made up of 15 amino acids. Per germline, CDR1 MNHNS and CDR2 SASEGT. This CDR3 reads CASSEALGARTEAFF. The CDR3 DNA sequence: TGTGCCAGCAGTGAAGCGCTGGGGGCACGCACTGAAGCTTTCTTT.

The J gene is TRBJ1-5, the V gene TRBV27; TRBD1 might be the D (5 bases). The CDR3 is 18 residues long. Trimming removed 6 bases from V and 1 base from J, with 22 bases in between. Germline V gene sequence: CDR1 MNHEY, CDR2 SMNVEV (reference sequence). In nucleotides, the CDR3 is TGTGCCAGCAGGCCCCTCGGGGGGGGGTCTTACAGCAATCAGCCCCAGCATTTT. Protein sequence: CASRPLGGGSYSNQPQHF.

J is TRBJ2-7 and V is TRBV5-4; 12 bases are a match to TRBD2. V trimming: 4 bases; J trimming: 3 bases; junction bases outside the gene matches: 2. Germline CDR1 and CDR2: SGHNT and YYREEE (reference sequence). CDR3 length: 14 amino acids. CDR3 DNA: TGTGCCAGCAGCCCGGGACTAGCGGGCTACGAGCAGTACGTC. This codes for CASSPGLAGYEQYV.

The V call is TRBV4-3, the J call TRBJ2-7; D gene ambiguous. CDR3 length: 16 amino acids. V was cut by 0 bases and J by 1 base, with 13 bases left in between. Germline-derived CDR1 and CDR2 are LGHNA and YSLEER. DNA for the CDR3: TGCGCCAGCAGCCAAGACGTTACGGTGAGATCCTACGAGCAGTACTTC. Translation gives CASSQDVTVRSYEQYF.

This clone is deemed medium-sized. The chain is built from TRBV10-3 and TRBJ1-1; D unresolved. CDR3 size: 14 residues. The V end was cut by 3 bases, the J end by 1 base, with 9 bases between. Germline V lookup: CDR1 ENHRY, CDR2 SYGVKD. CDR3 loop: CAISDGIQNTEAFF. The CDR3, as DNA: TGTGCCATCAGTGACGGTATCCAGAACACTGAAGCTTTCTTT.

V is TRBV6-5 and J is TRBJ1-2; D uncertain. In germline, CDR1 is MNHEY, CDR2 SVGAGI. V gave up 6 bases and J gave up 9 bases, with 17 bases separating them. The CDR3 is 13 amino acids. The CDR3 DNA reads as TGTGCCAGCAGCCCCGGGGTAGGGTTTAGCTACACCTTC. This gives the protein CASSPGVGFSYTF.

This CDR3 is CSVIRESGNTIYF. Here the CDR3 DNA reads TGCAGCGTCATTAGGGAATCTGGAAACACCATATATTTT. The gene calls are TRBV29-1 and TRBJ1-3; no clear D. CDR3 length: 13 amino acids. Trimming left V 6 bases short and J 1 base short, with 10 bases between. Germline lookup yields CDR1 SQVTM and CDR2 ANQGSEA.

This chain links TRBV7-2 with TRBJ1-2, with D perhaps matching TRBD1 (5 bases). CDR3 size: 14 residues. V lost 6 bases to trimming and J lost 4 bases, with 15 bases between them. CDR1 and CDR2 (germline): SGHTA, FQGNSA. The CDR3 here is CASSSILGGYGYTF. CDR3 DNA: TGTGCCAGCAGTTCGATACTTGGGGGCTATGGCTACACCTTC.